Below, 18 T cell receptor beta chains from the same sample are listed, as sequenced in a study of CD8+ T cells in alopecia areata. Extracted from the samples, RNA was reverse transcribed into cDNA to serve as the sequencing template. Profiling relied on immunoSEQ multiplex PCR, and the TCRdb table lists in-frame clones only, not all of them. The sample carries 110,000 to 150,000 clones, around 51% recorded once. The sample was CD4+ T cells sorted from blood, taken at week 0. Receptors originate from a human donor with alopecia areata.

This clone appeared a few times. The chain is built from TRBV4-1 and TRBJ2-1, with 10 nucleotides matching TRBD1. This CDR3 is 18 amino acids long. With 0 bases clipped from V and 8 bases from J, the junction kept 13 bases outside the gene matches. CDR1 is MGHRA and CDR2 is YSYEKL in the germline V gene. CDR3 DNA sequence: TGCGCCAGCAGCCAAGATCGGAGACAGGGGGCCGGAAAGGATGAGCAGTTCTTC. Its protein is CASSQDRRQGAGKDEQFF.

This clone was seen a few times. The chain links TRBV7-9 to TRBJ2-1; TRBD2 agrees at 10 bases. The germline V gene has CDR1 SEHNR and CDR2 FQNEAQ (reference sequence). Germline trimming cut 2 bases from V and 8 bases from J; bases unmatched to any gene: 9. The CDR3 has 16 residues. The CDR3 region has the DNA TGTGCCAGCAGCTTACGGCTAGCGGGAGCTATTGATGAGCAGTTCTTC. The encoded protein is CASSLRLAGAIDEQFF.

V gene TRBV15 combines with J gene TRBJ2-1; unclear D gene. Germline CDR1 reads LNHNV; CDR2 reads YYDKDF (reference sequence). Trimming shortened V by 0 bases and J by 4 bases, and 7 bases separated the two germline ends. The CDR3 totals 14 residues. This CDR3 reads CATSRDPAYNEQFF. The DNA of the CDR3 is TGTGCCACCAGCAGAGATCCCGCGTACAATGAGCAGTTCTTC.

The chain uses TRBV2 and TRBJ2-3, with D possibly being TRBD1 (5 bases). This CDR3 region has 14 residues. V lost 4 bases and J lost 0, with 8 bases in between. Germline CDR1 is SNHLY and CDR2 is FYNNEI. The CDR3: CASSGTGSTDTQYF. In DNA form, the CDR3 reads TGTGCCAGCAGTGGAACAGGAAGCACAGATACGCAGTATTTT. Looking up the rest from reference TRBV2 and TRBJ2-3 gives the full variable domain: EPEVTQTPSHQVTQMGQEVILRCVPISNHLYFYWYRQILGQKVEFLVSFYNNEISEKSEIFDDQFSVERPDGSNFTLKIRSTKLEDSAMYFCASSGTGSTDTQYFGPGTRLTVL.

The chain combines TRBV9 with TRBJ2-1, with 14 bases identical to TRBD2. From germline, CDR1 is SGDLS and CDR2 YYNGEE. CDR3 size: 16 residues. The V and J ends lost 3 bases and 2 bases, in that order; junction bases with no gene match: 1. CDR3 sequence: CASSGLAGGTYNEQFF. CDR3 sequence (DNA): TGTGCCAGCAGCGGACTAGCGGGAGGGACCTACAATGAGCAGTTCTTC.

This CDR3 is CSVRAGRETQYF. The CDR3 DNA follows: TGCAGCGTTCGGGCAGGGAGGGAGACCCAGTACTTC. The gene calls are TRBV29-1 and TRBJ2-5, with TRBD2 as a possible D gene (6 bases). The CDR3 contains 12 residues. The V gene lost 5 bases and the J gene lost 5 bases, with 12 bases spanning the gap. The germline CDR1 and CDR2 sequences are SQVTM and ANQGSEA. Full variable domain (remainder filled in from reference TRBV29-1 and TRBJ2-5): SAVISQKPSRDICQRGTSLTIQCQVDSQVTMMFWYRQQPGQSLTLIATANQGSEATYESGFVIDKFPISRPNLTFSTLTVSNMSPEDSSIYLCSVRAGRETQYFGPGTRLLVL.

The chain joins TRBV14 to TRBJ1-3; no clear D gene. The CDR3 has 12 amino acids. With 8 bases removed from V and 4 bases from J, the gap between germline ends came to 9 bases. Germline V lookup: CDR1 SGHDN, CDR2 FVKESK. The CDR3 coding sequence is TGTGCCAGCGGCCGCCAGGGAAACACCATATATTTT. Translated: CASGRQGNTIYF.

J is TRBJ1-4 and V is TRBV30, with 7 bases lining up with TRBD1. This CDR3 spans 14 amino acids. CDR1 is GTSNPN and CDR2 is SVGIG in the germline V gene (reference sequence). The J segment lost 8 bases and the V segment lost 5 bases, leaving 11 bases of the junction unmatched. CDR3 bases: TGTGCCTGGCGACCACAGGGGATCAGGGAAAAACTGTTTTTT. Protein: CAWRPQGIREKLFF.

The chain combines TRBV19 with TRBJ2-7; possible D gene TRBD1, 6 bases. V was pared by 5 bases and J by 9 bases, with 23 bases between. The germline gives CDR1 LNHDA, CDR2 SQIVND (reference sequence). This CDR3 is 15 amino acids long. CDR3 sequence reads: CASSPNHRDTFGQYF. CDR3 coding DNA: TGTGCCAGTAGTCCCAATCACCGGGACACTTTTGGGCAGTACTTC.

The gene calls are TRBV6-5 and TRBJ2-5, with TRBD1 matching over 11 bases. CDR3 length: 14 residues. V trimming: 7 bases; J trimming: 7 bases; junction bases outside the gene matches: 8. The germline CDR1 and CDR2 sequences are MNHEY and SVGAGI. The chain's CDR3 is CASINGQGAGTQYF. Here the CDR3 DNA reads TGTGCCAGCATCAATGGACAGGGGGCAGGGACCCAGTACTTC.

The chain is built from TRBV19 and TRBJ1-1; TRBD1 matches 9 bases. V dropped 5 bases and J dropped 5; count of bases not matched to a gene: 6. The germline gives CDR1 LNHDA, CDR2 SQIVND (reference sequence). The CDR3 spans 14 residues. This CDR3 reads CASSELDRGTEAFF. In DNA form, the CDR3 reads TGTGCCAGTAGTGAACTGGACAGGGGAACTGAAGCTTTCTTT.

CDR3 DNA sequence: TGTGCCAGCAGCGTAGATCGTGGGAGGGCTAATGAAAAACTGTTTTTT. Translation: CASSVDRGRANEKLFF. The chain recombines TRBV9 with TRBJ1-4; D is undetermined. The CDR3 runs to 16 residues. CDR1 is SGDLS, CDR2 YYNGEE, per germline. V lost 0 bases, J lost 3 bases, and 12 bases lay in between. Full variable domain (remainder filled in from reference TRBV9 and TRBJ1-4): DSGVTQTPKHLITATGQRVTLRCSPRSGDLSVYWYQQSLDQGLQFLIQYYNGEERAKGNILERFSAQQFPDLHSELNLSSLELGDSALYFCASSVDRGRANEKLFFGSGTQLSVL.

The chain carries TRBV7-2 and TRBJ2-3; D is perhaps TRBD1 (5 bases). V shed 3 bases and J shed 1 base, with 8 bases lying between them. The germline V gene encodes CDR1 SGHTA and CDR2 FQGNSA. The CDR3 covers 14 residues. The CDR3 DNA follows: TGTGCCAGCAGCTTTCTAGGGGGCACAGATACGCAGTATTTT. Amino acids: CASSFLGGTDTQYF.

V usage is TRBV27 and J usage is TRBJ2-4; TRBD1 might be the D (6 bases). Per the germline V gene, CDR1 is MNHEY and CDR2 is SMNVEV (reference sequence). Trimming shortened V by 2 bases and J by 8 bases, and 10 bases separated the two germline ends. The length of the CDR3 is 13 residues. The CDR3 coding sequence is TGTGCCAGCAGTTTAATACAGGGAGACATTCAGTACTTC. Translated: CASSLIQGDIQYF.

A remark on this clone: The CDR3 carries no conserved terminal phenylalanine or tryptophan, so it likely arises from a read error. This chain links TRBV29-1 with TRBJ1-2; D gene unclear. This CDR3 is built from 11 residues. Trimming shortened V by 1 base and J by 4 bases, and 4 bases separated the two germline ends. The germline CDR1 and CDR2 sequences are SQVTM and ANQGSEA. The CDR3 region is CSVEGRYGYTL. The CDR3 coding sequence is TGCAGCGTTGAAGGCCGCTATGGCTACACCCTC.

The genes are TRBV29-1 and TRBJ2-5; 8 nucleotides agree with TRBD1. The J call could be wrong; TRBJ2-7 is a better fit for the DNA end. The CDR3 is made up of 12 amino acids. The germline V gene encodes CDR1 SQVTM and CDR2 ANQGSEA. CDR3 DNA sequence: TGCAGCGCTGGACAGGGACGCTACGAGCAGTACTTC. This sequence encodes CSAGQGRYEQYF.

The rearrangement uses TRBV4-2 and TRBJ1-3; 8 bases map to TRBD1. Germline CDR1 reads LGHNA; CDR2 reads YNFKEQ. The V segment lost 0 bases and the J segment 0 bases; nucleotides outside the gene matches: 1. This CDR3 spans 16 amino acids. The CDR3 coding sequence is TGTGCCAGCAGCCAAGAAGACAGGGGCTCTGGAAACACCATATATTTT. It encodes CASSQEDRGSGNTIYF.

V is TRBV29-1 and J is TRBJ2-3; D is possibly TRBD1 (5 bases). This CDR3 has 12 residues. V was clipped by 4 bases and J by 4 bases, with 9 bases between them. Germline values: CDR1 SQVTM, CDR2 ANQGSEA. CDR3 DNA sequence: TGCAGCGTTGTCAGGGCGGCAGATACGCAGTATTTT. Translation gives CSVVRAADTQYF.